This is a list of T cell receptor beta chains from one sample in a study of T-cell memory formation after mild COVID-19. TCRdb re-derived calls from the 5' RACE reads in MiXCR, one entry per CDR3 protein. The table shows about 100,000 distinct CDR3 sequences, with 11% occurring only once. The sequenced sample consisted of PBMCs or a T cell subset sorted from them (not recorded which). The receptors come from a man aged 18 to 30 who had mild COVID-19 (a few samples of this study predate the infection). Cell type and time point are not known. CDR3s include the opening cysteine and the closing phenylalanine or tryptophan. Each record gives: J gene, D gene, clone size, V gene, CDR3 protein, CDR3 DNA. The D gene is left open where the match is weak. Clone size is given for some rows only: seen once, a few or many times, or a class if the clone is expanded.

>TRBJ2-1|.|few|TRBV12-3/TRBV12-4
CASRLAWSHNEQFF
TGTGCCAGCAGATTGGCTTGGTCTCATAATGAGCAGTTCTTC
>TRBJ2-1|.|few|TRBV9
CASSKSGGDYNEQFF
TGTGCCAGCAGCAAGTCAGGGGGGGACTACAATGAGCAGTTCTTC
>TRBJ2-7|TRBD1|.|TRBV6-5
CASSYYDGTGTYEQYF
TGTGCCAGCAGTTACTACGACGGGACAGGGACCTACGAGCAGTACTTC
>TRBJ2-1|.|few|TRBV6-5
CASSYSKFHEQFF
TGTGCCAGCAGTTACTCGAAATTTCATGAGCAGTTCTTC
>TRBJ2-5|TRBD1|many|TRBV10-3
CAISAGGQPETQYF
TGTGCCATCTCGGCAGGGGGACAGCCAGAGACCCAGTACTTC
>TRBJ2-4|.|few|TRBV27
CASSFVLELAKNIQYF
TGTGCCAGCAGTTTTGTTTTGGAATTAGCCAAAAACATTCAGTACTTC
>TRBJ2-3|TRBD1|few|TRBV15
CATQHMKGAADTQYF
TGTGCCACCCAGCATATGAAGGGGGCGGCAGATACGCAGTATTTT
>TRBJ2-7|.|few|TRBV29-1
CSVEDNRYERQYF
TGCAGCGTTGAAGACAATCGCTACGAGCGGCAGTACTTC
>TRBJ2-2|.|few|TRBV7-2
CASSPFFPGSGTGELFF
TGTGCCAGCAGCCCGTTTTTTCCAGGGAGTGGCACCGGGGAGCTGTTTTTT
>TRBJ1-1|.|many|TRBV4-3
CASSQAGNTEAFF
TGCGCCAGCAGCCAAGCCGGGAACACTGAAGCTTTCTTT
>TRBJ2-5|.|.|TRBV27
CASSEGRKETQYF
TGTGCCAGCAGTGAGGGGCGGAAAGAGACCCAGTACTTC
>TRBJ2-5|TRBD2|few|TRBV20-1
CSAISGGDQETQYF
TGCAGTGCTATTAGCGGGGGGGACCAAGAGACCCAGTACTTC
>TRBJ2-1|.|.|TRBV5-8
CASSLEGLRLSYNEQFF
TGTGCCAGCAGCTTGGAGGGACTTCGACTCTCCTACAATGAGCAGTTCTTC
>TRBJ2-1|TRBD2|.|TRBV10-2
CASSVSGGAHEQFF
TGCGCCAGCAGTGTTAGCGGGGGGGCTCATGAGCAGTTCTTC
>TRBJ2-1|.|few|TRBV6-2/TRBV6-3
CASSYSPTRASYNEQFF
TGTGCCAGCAGTTACTCACCTACACGAGCATCCTACAATGAGCAGTTCTTC
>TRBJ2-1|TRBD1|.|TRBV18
CASSAGTERYNEQFF
TGTGCCAGCTCAGCCGGGACAGAAAGATACAATGAGCAGTTCTTC
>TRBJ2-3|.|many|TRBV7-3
CASSPADTDTQYF
TGTGCCAGCAGCCCTGCGGACACAGATACGCAGTATTTT
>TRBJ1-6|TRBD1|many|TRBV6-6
CASSQTGGYEGSPLHF
TGTGCCAGCAGTCAGACAGGGGGCTATGAGGGTTCACCCCTCCACTTT